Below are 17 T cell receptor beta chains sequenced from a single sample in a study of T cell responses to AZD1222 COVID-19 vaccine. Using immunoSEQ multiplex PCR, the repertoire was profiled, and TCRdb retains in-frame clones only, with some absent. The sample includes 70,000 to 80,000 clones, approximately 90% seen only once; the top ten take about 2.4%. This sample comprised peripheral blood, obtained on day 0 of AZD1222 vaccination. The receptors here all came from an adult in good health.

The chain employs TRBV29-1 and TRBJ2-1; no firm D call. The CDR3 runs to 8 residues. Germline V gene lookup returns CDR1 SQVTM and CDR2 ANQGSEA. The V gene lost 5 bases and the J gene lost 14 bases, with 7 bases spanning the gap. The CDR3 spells CSVPPKFF. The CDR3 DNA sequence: TGCAGCGTTCCGCCGAAGTTCTTC.

The CDR3 coding sequence is TGTGCCAGCACCCCCGGGAGGAGCGGGGGGGCCGGGGAGCTGTTTTTT. This sequence encodes CASTPGRSGGAGELFF. V is TRBV5-4 and J is TRBJ2-2, with 10 bases lining up with TRBD2. Looked up from germline, CDR1 is SGHNT and CDR2 is YYREEE (reference sequence). V shed 6 bases, J shed 6 bases, and the junction held 11 bases outside the gene matches. The CDR3 spans 16 residues.

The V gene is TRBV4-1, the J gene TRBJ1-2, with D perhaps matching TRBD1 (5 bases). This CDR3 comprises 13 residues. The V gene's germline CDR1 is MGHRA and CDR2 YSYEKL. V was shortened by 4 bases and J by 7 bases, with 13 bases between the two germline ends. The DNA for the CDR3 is TGCGCCAGCAGCCTCCGTGGGGGAGGTGGCTACACCTTC. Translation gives CASSLRGGGGYTF.

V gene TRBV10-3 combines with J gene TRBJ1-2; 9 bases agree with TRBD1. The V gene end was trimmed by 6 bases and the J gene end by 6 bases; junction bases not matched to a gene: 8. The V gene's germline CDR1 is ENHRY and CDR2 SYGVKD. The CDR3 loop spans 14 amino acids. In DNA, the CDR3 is TGTGCCATCAGCGGATGGGACAGGGATCATGGCTACACCTTC. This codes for CAISGWDRDHGYTF.

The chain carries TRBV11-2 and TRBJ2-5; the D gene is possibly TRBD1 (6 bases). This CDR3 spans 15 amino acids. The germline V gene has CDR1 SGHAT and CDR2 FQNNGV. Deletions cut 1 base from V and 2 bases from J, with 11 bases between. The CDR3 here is CASSLAGHPQETQYF. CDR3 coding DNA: TGTGCCAGCAGCTTAGCGGGACACCCACAAGAGACCCAGTACTTC.

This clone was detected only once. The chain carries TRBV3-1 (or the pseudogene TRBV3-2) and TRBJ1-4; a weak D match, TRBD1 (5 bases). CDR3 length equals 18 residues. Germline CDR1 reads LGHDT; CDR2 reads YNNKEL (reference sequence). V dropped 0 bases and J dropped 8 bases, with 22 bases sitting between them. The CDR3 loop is CASSQERPGGGGEEKLFF. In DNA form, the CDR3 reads TGTGCCAGCAGCCAAGAACGACCTGGCGGGGGGGGTGAGGAAAAACTGTTTTTT.

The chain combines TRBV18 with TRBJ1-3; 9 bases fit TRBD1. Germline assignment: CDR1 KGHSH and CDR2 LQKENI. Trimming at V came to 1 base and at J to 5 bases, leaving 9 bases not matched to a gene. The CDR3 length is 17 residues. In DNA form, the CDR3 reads TGTGCCAGCTCACCACTCGCTCCGGGACAGGGTAGAAACACCATATATTTT. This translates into CASSPLAPGQGRNTIYF.

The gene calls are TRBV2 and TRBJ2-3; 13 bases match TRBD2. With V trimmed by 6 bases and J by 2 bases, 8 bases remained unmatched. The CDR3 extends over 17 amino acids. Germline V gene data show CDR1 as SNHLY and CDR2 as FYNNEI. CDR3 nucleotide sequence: TGTGCCAGCAGCGGGAAACTAGCGGGAGGGTACACAGATACGCAGTATTTT. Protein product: CASSGKLAGGYTDTQYF.

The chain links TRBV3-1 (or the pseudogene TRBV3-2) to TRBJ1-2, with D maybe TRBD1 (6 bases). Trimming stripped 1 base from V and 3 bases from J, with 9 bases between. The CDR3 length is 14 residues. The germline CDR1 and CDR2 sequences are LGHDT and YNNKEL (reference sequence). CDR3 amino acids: CASSQVEGDYGYTF. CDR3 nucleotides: TGTGCCAGCAGCCAAGTAGAGGGGGACTATGGCTACACCTTC.

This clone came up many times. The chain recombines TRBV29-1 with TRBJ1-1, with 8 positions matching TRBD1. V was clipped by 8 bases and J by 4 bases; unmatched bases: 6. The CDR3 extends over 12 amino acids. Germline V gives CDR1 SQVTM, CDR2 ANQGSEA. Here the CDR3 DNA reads TGCAGCTTCAGGGGGCTTGGCACTGAAGCTTTCTTT. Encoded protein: CSFRGLGTEAFF.

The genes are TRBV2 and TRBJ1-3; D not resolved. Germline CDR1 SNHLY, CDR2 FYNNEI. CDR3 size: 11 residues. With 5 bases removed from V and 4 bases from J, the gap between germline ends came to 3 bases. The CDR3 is CASSQGNTIYF. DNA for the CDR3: TGTGCCAGCAGTCAGGGAAACACCATATATTTT.

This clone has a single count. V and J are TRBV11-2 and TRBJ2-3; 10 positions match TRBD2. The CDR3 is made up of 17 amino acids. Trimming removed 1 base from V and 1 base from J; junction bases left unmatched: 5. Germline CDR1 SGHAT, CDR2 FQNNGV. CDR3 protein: CASSLGVAGGRTDTQYF. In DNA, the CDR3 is TGTGCCAGCAGCTTAGGGGTAGCGGGGGGTCGCACAGATACGCAGTATTTT.

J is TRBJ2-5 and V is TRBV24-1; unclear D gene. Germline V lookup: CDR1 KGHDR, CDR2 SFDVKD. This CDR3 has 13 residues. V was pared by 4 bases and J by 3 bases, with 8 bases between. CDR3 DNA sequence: TGTGCCACCAGTGAATATACCGAAGAGACCCAGTACTTC. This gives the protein CATSEYTEETQYF.

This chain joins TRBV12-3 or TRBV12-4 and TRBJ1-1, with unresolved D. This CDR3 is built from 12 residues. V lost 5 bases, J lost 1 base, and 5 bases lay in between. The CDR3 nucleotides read TGTGCCAGCAGTACAGAGAACACTGAAGCTTTCTTT. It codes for CASSTENTEAFF.

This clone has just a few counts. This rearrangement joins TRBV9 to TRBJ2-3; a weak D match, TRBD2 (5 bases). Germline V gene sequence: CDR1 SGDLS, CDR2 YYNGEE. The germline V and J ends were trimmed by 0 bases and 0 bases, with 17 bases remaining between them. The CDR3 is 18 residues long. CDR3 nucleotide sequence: TGTGCCAGCAGCGTAGCGGGATGGGGTAGCCCAAGCACAGATACGCAGTATTTT. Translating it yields CASSVAGWGSPSTDTQYF.

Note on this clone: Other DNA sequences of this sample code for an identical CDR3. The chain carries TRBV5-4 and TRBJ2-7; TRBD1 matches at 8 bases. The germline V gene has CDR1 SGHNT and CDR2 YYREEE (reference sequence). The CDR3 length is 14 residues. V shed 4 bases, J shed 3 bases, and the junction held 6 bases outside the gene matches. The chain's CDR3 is CASSLGQGFYEQYF. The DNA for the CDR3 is TGTGCCAGCAGCCTTGGACAGGGATTCTACGAGCAGTACTTC.

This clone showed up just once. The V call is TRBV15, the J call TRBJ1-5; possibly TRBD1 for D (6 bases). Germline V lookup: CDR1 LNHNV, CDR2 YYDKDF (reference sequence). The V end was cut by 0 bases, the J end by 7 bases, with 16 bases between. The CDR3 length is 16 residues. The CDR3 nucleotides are TGTGCCACCAGCAGAGATCTTAGGGGGAAAGAACAGCCCCAGCATTTT. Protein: CATSRDLRGKEQPQHF.